The T cell receptor beta chain under discussion was sequenced for a study of T cell responses to AZD1222 COVID-19 vaccine. The repertoire was sequenced with immunoSEQ multiplex PCR; TCRdb's copy has only in-frame clones and lacks some. The sample lists 180,000 or so clones; under 95% were seen once. Germline CDR1 GTSNPN, CDR2 SVGIG (reference sequence). This CDR3 contains 11 residues. V was clipped by 2 bases and J by 5 bases, with 6 bases between them. The clonotype originates from an adult who received the AZD1222 COVID-19 vaccine. This chain links TRBV30 with TRBJ1-2; D uncertain. The specimen was peripheral blood, collected 28 days after the second AZD1222 dose. Here the CDR3 DNA reads TGTGCCTGGAGTCGCGGGTATGGCTACACCTTC. It encodes CAWSRGYGYTF. The full variable domain, its missing parts supplied by reference TRBV30 and TRBJ1-2, is SQTIHQWPATLVQPVGSPLSLECTVEGTSNPNLYWYRQAAGRGLQLLFYSVGIGQISSEVPQNLSASRPQDRQFILSSKKLLLSDSGFYLCAWSRGYGYTFGSGTRLTVV.